This T cell receptor beta chain appears in the sequencing data of a study of blood T cells in healthy people across ages. In germline, CDR1 is SGHRS, CDR2 YFSETQ. V lost 4 bases to trimming and J lost 8 bases, with 21 bases between them. The CDR3 is 16 residues long. A second PCR of 7 to 11 cycles used a sample-barcoded 5' primer and a J-beta primer mix. TCRdb reprocessed the 5' RACE reads via MiXCR and lists one record per CDR3 protein. The data show more than 900,000 distinct CDR3 sequences, 25% to 35% seen once. The same data also contributed to another study, on T cells of mothers and their children.

The chain is built from TRBV5-1 and TRBJ1-4; no clear D. The clonotype comes from a woman in her thirties or forties in good health. The sequencing input was blood. CDR3 sequence: CASSPYSDLPGEKLFF. CDR3 sequence (DNA): TGCGCCAGCAGCCCCTACTCGGACCTCCCGGGGGAAAAACTGTTTTTT.